Listed below are T cell receptor beta chains from one sample, sequenced in a study of blood T cell repertoires in COVID-19. Sequencing was performed with immunoSEQ multiplex PCR; in TCRdb, only in-frame clones are kept and a portion is missing. The sample yields 200,000 to 250,000 clones, about 90% seen once. Sequenced: PBMCs or T cells enriched from blood (not recorded which). Source of these receptors: a man aged 45-60 years who had been exposed to COVID-19. Both conserved end residues are part of each CDR3. The D gene is left open where the match is weak. Only some rows state a clone size, as once, few, many or a class for expanded clones.

V	length	D	J	size	DNA	CDR3
TRBV5-1	13	NA	TRBJ1-2	NA	TGCGCCAGCAGCTTGGGGCAGACTCCGGGCTACACCTTC	CASSLGQTPGYTF
TRBV24-1	15	NA	TRBJ2-5	NA	TGTGCCACCAGTGAGAGGACTTTCGGGGGAGAGACCCAGTACTTC	CATSERTFGGETQYF
TRBV11-3	15	TRBD1	TRBJ2-2	NA	TGTGCCAGCAGCTTTCGGTGGACAGGGGCCGGGGAGCTGTTTTTT	CASSFRWTGAGELFF
TRBV28	13	TRBD1	TRBJ1-2	NA	TGTGCCAGCAGCACCGGGACAGGTTATGGCTACACCTTC	CASSTGTGYGYTF
TRBV5-1	14	NA	TRBJ2-7	NA	TGCGCCAGCAGCAAAGGCGGGACAGTATACGAGCAGTACTTC	CASSKGGTVYEQYF
TRBV9	17	TRBD1	TRBJ2-5	once	TGTGCCAGCAGCGTAAGTCGCCGGGACAGCACCGAAGAGACCCAGTACTTC	CASSVSRRDSTEETQYF
TRBV19	12	TRBD1	TRBJ1-2	few	TGTGCCACCTCAGGACAGGGGTATGGCTACACCTTC	CATSGQGYGYTF
TRBV27	18	NA	TRBJ1-1	NA	TGTGCCAGCAGTTTAAACTTTTACCGGGGATTGTTCAACACTGAAGCTTTCTTT	CASSLNFYRGLFNTEAFF
TRBV28	15	TRBD2	TRBJ2-7	NA	TGTGCCAGCAGTAGCGGGGGGGCCCGCTTGTTGGAGCAGTACTTC	CASSSGGARLLEQYF
TRBV5-1	14	NA	TRBJ2-5	NA	TGCGCCAGCAGCCCCCGGGAGAGGGACGAGACCCAGTACTTC	CASSPRERDETQYF
TRBV10-2	12	NA	TRBJ2-7	many	TGCGCCAGCAGTGAGTCCAGGGGCGAGCAGTACTTC	CASSESRGEQYF
TRBV2	10	NA	TRBJ1-1	NA	TGTGCCAGCAGAGAGGGTTCAGCTTTCTTT	CASREGSAFF
TRBV25-1	13	TRBD2	TRBJ2-5	NA	TGTGCCAGCTCCGGACTAGACCAAGAGACCCAGTACTTC	CASSGLDQETQYF
TRBV9	13	NA	TRBJ1-1	NA	TGTGCCAGTTCATGGACATTGAACACTGAAGCTTTCTTT	CASSWTLNTEAFF
TRBV30	19	NA	TRBJ2-6	NA	TGTGCCTGGAGTGGGGCGAGGACAAAGATTTACTCTGGGGCCAACGTCCTGACTTTC	CAWSGARTKIYSGANVLTF
TRBV11-1	15	TRBD1	TRBJ1-1	once	TGTGCCAGCAGCTTGCCCCGGGACAGGGGGACTGAAGCTTTCTTT	CASSLPRDRGTEAFF
TRBV5-1	14	NA	TRBJ1-2	NA	TGCGCCAGCAGCCGGGAGGGGGTTAACTATGGCTACACCTTC	CASSREGVNYGYTF
TRBV6-5	13	NA	TRBJ1-2	NA	TGTGCCAGCAGTTTGACCCGACAGCATGGCTACACCTTC	CASSLTRQHGYTF
TRBV12-5	16	NA	TRBJ2-5	NA	TGTGCTAGTGGTTTGGGGATAGGGGGACGGTTAGAGACCCAGTACTTC	CASGLGIGGRLETQYF
TRBV28	17	NA	TRBJ2-1	NA	NA	CASSLFSLDRGGNEQFF
TRBV7-3	13	NA	TRBJ2-3	NA	TGTGCCAGCAGCTTAAAGCGGGCGGATACGCAGTATTTT	CASSLKRADTQYF
TRBV2	13	NA	TRBJ2-2	NA	TGTGCCAGCAGACCAAGCGTGGCCGGGGAGCTGTTTTTT	CASRPSVAGELFF
TRBV2	13	TRBD1	TRBJ1-2	NA	TGTGCCAGCAGTGAAGTCAGGGGGTACGGCTACACCTTC	CASSEVRGYGYTF
TRBV6-5	14	TRBD1	TRBJ1-1	NA	TGTGCCAGCAGTTATGACAGGGGGCCAACTGAAGCTTTCTTT	CASSYDRGPTEAFF
TRBV5-1	15	NA	TRBJ1-5	NA	TGCGCCAGCAGCTTGGTGGGGGACTCGAGTCAGCCCCAGCATTTT	CASSLVGDSSQPQHF
TRBV15	15	TRBD1	TRBJ1-1	NA	TGTGCCACCAGCAAGGGACAGGGGATGAACACTGAAGCTTTCTTT	CATSKGQGMNTEAFF
TRBV29-1	13	TRBD1	TRBJ1-1	NA	TGCAGCGTTCATCGTTCAGGGGGAACTGAAGCTTTCTTT	CSVHRSGGTEAFF